This T cell receptor (beta chain) was profiled in a study of blood T cell repertoires in COVID-19. The V gene end was trimmed by 3 bases and the J gene end by 0 bases; junction bases not matched to a gene: 12. Germline CDR1 reads DFQATT; CDR2 reads SNEGSKA (reference sequence). There are 17 residues in the CDR3. Authors' analysis steps: Amplification of reference gene primers was used by the study to estimate nucleated cell counts. The data were produced by immunoSEQ multiplex PCR, yet TCRdb's version contains in-frame clones alone and is incomplete. From that table come the V and J calls and clone size; the DNA was used to work out D and trimming. Among approximately 220,000 clones listed, about nine tenths were seen once.

The receptor's source is a man aged 35-49 years with acute or convalescent COVID-19. The chain carries TRBV20-1 and TRBJ2-7; 9 nucleotides agree with TRBD2. Material for sequencing was peripheral blood. Written as DNA, the CDR3 is TGCAGTGCTAGTAACCGTAGCGGGAGATTCCCCTCCTACGAGCAGTACTTC. Protein: CSASNRSGRFPSYEQYF.